The clone carrying this T cell receptor beta chain was counted a few times. What it binds is unknown. These data belong to a study of T cells in Graves' hyperthyroidism and ophthalmopathy. Turning to the study itself: Peripheral blood samples were taken at initial diagnosis, prior to any treatment. Study results and caveats: Most clonotypes expanded in thyroid above 0.001 were likewise present in blood.

PBMCs were collected from a roughly 10 ml volume of fresh peripheral blood. From RNA transcripts, TCR beta CDR3 regions were amplified. With the HTBI primer set, the TCR CDR3 went through a first round of RT-PCR. TCRdb processed the multiplex PCR reads anew with MiXCR; each CDR3 protein has one entry. The table records 400,000 to 500,000 distinct CDR3 sequences, approximately 15% of them present only once. The CDR3 spans 13 residues. CDR1 is MNHEY, CDR2 SVGEGT, per germline. Between the trimmed V and J ends, which lost 2 bases and 7 bases, there was a span of 11 bases. The sequenced material came from blood. The TCR sequence derives from a woman aged 18-29 years with Graves' hyperthyroidism. The rearrangement links TRBV6-2 or TRBV6-3 to TRBJ1-1; D is uncertain. The CDR3 spells CASSYISEVEAFF. Here the CDR3 DNA reads TGTGCCAGCAGTTACATTTCGGAAGTTGAAGCTTTCTTT.